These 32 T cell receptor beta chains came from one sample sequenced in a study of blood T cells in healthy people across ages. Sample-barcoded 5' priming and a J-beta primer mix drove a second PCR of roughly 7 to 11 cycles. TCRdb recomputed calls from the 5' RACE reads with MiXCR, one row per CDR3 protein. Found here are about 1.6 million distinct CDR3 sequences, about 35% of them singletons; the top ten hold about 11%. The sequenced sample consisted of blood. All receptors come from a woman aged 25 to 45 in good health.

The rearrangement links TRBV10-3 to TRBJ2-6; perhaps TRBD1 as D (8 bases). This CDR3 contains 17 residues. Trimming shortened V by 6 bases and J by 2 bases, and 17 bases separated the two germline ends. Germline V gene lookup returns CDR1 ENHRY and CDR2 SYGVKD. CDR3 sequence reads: CAISGGQGAAGANVLTF. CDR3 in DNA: TGTGCCATCAGCGGGGGGCAGGGGGCAGCTGGGGCCAACGTCCTGACTTTC.

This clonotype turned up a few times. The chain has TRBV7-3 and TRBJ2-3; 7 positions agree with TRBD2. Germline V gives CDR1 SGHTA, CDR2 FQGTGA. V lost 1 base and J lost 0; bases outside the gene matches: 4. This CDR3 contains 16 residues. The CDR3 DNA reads TGTGCCAGCAGCTTAATAGCGGGTACTAGCACAGATACGCAGTATTTT. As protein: CASSLIAGTSTDTQYF.

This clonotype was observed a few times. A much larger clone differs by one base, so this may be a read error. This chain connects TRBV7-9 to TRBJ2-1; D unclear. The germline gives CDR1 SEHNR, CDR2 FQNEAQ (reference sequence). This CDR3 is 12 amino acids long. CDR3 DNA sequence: TGTTCCAGCAGCACGAACGTCTATGAGCAGTTCTTC. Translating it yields CSSSTNVYEQFF.

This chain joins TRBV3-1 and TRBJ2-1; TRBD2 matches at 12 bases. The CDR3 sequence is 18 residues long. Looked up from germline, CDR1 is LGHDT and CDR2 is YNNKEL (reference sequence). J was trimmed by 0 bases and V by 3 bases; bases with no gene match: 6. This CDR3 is CASSHLGLAGSSYNEQFF. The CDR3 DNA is TGTGCCAGCAGCCACCTCGGACTAGCGGGAAGCTCCTACAATGAGCAGTTCTTC.

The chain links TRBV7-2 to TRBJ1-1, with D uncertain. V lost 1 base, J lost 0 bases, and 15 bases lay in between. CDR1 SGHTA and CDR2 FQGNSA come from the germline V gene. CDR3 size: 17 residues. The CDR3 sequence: CASSLEDSRGMNTEAFF. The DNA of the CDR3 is TGTGCCAGCAGCTTAGAGGACTCCCGCGGCATGAACACTGAAGCTTTCTTT. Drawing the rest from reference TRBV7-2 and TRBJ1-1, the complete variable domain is GAGVSQSPSNKVTEKGKDVELRCDPISGHTALYWYRQSLGQGLEFLIYFQGNSAPDKSGLPSDRFSAERTGGSVSTLTIQRTQQEDSAVYLCASSLEDSRGMNTEAFFGQGTRLTVV.

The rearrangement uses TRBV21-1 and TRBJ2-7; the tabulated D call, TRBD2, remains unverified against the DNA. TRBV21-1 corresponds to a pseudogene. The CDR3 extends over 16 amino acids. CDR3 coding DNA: TGTGCCAGCAGCAAGGCTAGCGGGGGAAGCTCCTACGAGCAGTACTTC. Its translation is CASSKASGGSSYEQYF.

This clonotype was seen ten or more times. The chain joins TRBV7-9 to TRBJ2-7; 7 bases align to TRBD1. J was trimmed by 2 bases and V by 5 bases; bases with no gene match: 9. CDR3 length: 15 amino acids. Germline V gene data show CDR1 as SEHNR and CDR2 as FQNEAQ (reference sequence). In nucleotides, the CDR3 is TGTGCCAGCAGCCCGAAAGTTGACAGGGCCTACGAGCAGTACTTC. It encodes CASSPKVDRAYEQYF.

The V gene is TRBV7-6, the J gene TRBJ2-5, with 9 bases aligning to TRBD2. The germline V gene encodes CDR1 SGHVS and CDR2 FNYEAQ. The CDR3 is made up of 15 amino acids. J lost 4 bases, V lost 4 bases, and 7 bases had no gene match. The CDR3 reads CASSYPREGGETQYF. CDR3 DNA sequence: TGTGCCAGCAGCTACCCGCGGGAGGGTGGAGAGACCCAGTACTTC.

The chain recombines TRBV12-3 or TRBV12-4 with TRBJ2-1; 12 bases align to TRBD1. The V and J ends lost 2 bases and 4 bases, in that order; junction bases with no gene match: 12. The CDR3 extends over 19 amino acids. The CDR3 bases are TGTGCCAGCAGTTTACCGGGACAGGGGGCCCCTTCTTCTTACAATGAGCAGTTCTTC. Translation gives CASSLPGQGAPSSYNEQFF.

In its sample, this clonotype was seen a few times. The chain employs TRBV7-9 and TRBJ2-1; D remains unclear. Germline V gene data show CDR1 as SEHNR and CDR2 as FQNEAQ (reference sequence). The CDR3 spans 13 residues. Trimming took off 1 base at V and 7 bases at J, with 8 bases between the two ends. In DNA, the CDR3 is TGTGCCAGCAGCTTAGGGATACGAAATGAGCAGTTCTTC. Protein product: CASSLGIRNEQFF.

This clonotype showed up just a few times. CDR3 region: CSASGGGNEKLFF. The DNA of the CDR3 is TGCAGTGCTAGCGGGGGCGGTAATGAAAAACTGTTTTTT. The rearrangement links TRBV20-1 to TRBJ1-4; possibly TRBD1 for D (6 bases). Germline CDR1 DFQATT, CDR2 SNEGSKA (reference sequence). The CDR3 has 13 residues. V was clipped by 3 bases and J by 4 bases, with 9 bases between them.

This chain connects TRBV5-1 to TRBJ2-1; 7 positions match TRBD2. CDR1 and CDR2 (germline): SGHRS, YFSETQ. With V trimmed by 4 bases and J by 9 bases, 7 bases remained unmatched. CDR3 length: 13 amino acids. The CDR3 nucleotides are TGCGCCAGCAGCGATTTAACGGGGGGTGAGCAGTTCTTC. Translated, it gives CASSDLTGGEQFF.

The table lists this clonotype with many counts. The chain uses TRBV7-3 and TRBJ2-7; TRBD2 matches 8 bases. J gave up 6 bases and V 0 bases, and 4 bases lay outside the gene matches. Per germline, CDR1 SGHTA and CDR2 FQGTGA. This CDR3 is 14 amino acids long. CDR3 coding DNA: TGTGCCAGCAGCTTAACGGGACTAGTGGGCGAGCAGTACTTC. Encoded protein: CASSLTGLVGEQYF. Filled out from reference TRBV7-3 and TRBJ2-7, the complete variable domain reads GAGVSQTPSNKVTEKGKYVELRCDPISGHTALYWYRQSLGQGPEFLIYFQGTGAADDSGLPNDRFFAVRPEGSVSTLKIQRTERGDSAVYLCASSLTGLVGEQYFGPGTRLTVT.

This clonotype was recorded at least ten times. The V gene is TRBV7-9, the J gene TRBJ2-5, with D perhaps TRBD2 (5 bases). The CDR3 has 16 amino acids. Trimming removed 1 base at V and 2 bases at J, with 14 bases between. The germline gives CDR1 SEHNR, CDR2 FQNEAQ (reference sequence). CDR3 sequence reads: CASSLGSWTEQETQYF. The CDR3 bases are TGTGCCAGCAGCTTAGGATCCTGGACTGAACAAGAGACCCAGTACTTC.

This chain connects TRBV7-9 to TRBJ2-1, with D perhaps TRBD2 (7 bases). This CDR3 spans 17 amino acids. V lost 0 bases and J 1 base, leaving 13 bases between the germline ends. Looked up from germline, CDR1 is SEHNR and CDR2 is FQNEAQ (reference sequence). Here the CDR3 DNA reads TGTGCCAGCAGCTTAGCGGGGGCGGGAGTGTCCTACAATGAGCAGTTCTTC. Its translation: CASSLAGAGVSYNEQFF.

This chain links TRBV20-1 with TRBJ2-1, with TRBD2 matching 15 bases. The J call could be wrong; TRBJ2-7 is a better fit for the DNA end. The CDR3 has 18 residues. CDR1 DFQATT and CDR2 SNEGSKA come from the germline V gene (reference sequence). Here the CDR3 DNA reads TGCAGTGCTAGACTGGGGACTAGCGGGAGGACCCCCTACAATGAGCAGTACTTC. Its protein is CSARLGTSGRTPYNEQYF.

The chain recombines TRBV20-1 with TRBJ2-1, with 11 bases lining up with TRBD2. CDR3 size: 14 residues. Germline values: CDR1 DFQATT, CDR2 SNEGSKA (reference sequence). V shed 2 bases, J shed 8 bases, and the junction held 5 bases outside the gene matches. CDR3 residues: CSARNSGGADEQFF. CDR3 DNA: TGCAGTGCTAGAAATAGCGGGGGGGCTGATGAGCAGTTCTTC.

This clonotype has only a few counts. The CDR3 region has the DNA TGCAGCGTACGACTAGCGGGAGGCGAGCAGTACTTC. Encoded protein: CSVRLAGGEQYF. J is TRBJ2-7 and V is TRBV29-1, with 13 nucleotides matching TRBD2. J gave up 6 bases and V 6 bases, and 2 bases lay outside the gene matches. Germline CDR1 and CDR2: SQVTM and ANQGSEA. This CDR3 has 12 residues.

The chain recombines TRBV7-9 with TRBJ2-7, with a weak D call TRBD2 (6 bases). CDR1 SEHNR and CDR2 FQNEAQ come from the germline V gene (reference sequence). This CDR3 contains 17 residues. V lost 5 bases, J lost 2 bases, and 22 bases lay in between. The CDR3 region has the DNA TGTGCCAGCAGCCCCCGCGCCAGCGCGGGGAGGCCCTACGAGCAGTACTTC. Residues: CASSPRASAGRPYEQYF.

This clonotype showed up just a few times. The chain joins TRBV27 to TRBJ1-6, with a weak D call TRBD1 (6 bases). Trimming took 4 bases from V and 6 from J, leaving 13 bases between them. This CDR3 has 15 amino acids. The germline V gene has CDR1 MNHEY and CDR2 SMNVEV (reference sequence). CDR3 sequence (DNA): TGTGCCAGCAGTTCGGACAGCAAGGGTAATTCACCCCTCCACTTT. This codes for CASSSDSKGNSPLHF.

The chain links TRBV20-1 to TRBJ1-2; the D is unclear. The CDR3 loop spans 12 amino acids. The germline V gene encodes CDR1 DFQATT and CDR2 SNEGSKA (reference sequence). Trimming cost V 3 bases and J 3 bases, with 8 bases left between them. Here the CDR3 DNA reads TGCAGTGCTAGTTCGCGGGACTATGGCTACACCTTC. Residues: CSASSRDYGYTF.

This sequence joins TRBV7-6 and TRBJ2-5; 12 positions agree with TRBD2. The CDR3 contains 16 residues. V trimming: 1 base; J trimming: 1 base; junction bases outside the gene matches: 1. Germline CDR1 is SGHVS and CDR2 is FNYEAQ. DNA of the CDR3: TGTGCCAGCAGCTTAGGGACTAGCGGGATCCAAGAGACCCAGTACTTC. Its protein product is CASSLGTSGIQETQYF.

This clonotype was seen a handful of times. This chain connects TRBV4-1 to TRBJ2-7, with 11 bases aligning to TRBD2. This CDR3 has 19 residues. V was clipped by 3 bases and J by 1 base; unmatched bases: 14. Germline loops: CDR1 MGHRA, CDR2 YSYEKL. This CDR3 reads CASSHTGTSGAGRSYEQYF. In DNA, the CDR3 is TGCGCCAGCAGCCATACCGGGACTAGCGGAGCCGGAAGATCCTACGAGCAGTACTTC.

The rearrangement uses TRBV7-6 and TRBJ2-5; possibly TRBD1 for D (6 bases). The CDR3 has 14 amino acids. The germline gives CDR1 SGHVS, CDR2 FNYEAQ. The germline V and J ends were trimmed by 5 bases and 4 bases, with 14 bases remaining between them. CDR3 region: CASSTQGLGETQYF. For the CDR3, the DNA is TGTGCCAGCAGCACTCAGGGGCTTGGAGAGACCCAGTACTTC.

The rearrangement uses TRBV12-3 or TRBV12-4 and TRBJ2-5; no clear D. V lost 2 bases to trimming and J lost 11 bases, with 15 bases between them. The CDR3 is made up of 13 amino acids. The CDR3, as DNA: TGTGCCAGCAGTTTAACGAGAGCGACTGAGCAGTACTTC. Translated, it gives CASSLTRATEQYF.

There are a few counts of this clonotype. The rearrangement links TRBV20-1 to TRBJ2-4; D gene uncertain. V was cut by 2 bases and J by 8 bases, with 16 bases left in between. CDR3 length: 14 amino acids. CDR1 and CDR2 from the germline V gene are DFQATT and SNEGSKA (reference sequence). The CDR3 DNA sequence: TGCAGTGCTAGACATGGGGTAGATGGAGACATTCAGTACTTC. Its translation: CSARHGVDGDIQYF.

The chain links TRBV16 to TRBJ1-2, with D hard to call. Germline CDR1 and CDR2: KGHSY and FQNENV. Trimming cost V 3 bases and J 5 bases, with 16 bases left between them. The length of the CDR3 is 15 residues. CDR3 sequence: CASSQATGRTYGYTF. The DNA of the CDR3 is TGTGCCAGCAGCCAGGCAACTGGACGGACTTATGGCTACACCTTC.

CDR3 bases: TGTGCCAGCACCCTCCTCCGGACGACTAGCGGGAGGAAGGCCTACAATGAGCAGTTCTTC. Translated: CASTLLRTTSGRKAYNEQFF. V gene TRBV11-2 combines with J gene TRBJ2-1; 13 nucleotides align to TRBD2. The V and J ends lost 7 bases and 2 bases, in that order; junction bases with no gene match: 17. This CDR3 comprises 20 residues. Germline V lookup: CDR1 SGHAT, CDR2 FQNNGV.

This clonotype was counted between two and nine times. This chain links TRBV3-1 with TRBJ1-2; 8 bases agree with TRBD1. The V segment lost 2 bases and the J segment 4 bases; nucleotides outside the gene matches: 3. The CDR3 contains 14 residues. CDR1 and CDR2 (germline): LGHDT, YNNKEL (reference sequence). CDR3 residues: CASSQKDRAYGYTF. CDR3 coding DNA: TGTGCCAGCAGCCAAAAGGACAGGGCCTATGGCTACACCTTC.

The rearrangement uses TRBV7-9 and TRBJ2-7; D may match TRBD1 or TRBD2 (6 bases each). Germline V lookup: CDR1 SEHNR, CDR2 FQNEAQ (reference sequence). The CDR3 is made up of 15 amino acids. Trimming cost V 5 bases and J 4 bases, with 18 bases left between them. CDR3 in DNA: TGTGCCAGCAGCCAAAGGGGGGCCTCCGATTACGAGCAGTACTTC. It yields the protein CASSQRGASDYEQYF.

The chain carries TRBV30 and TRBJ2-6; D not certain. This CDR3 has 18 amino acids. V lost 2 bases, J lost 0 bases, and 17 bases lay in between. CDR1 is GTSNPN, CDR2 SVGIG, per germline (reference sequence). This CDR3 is CAWSPFRLELSGANVLTF. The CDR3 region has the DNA TGTGCCTGGAGTCCCTTCCGGCTTGAACTCTCTGGGGCCAACGTCCTGACTTTC.

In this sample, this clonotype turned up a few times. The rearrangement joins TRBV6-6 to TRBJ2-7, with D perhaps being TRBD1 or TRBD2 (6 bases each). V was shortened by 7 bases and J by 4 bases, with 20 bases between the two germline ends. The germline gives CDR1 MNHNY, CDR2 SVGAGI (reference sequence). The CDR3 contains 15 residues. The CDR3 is CASNPSGAPLYEQYF. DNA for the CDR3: TGTGCCAGCAACCCCTCGGGGGCCCCCCTTTACGAGCAGTACTTC.